This T cell receptor beta chain was sequenced during a study of blood T cell repertoires in COVID-19. Overall study context: Some COVID-19 samples were acute and others convalescent; all came from the United States, Italy and Spain. PBMCs, B-cell-depleted T cells, or T cells provided the cDNA or gDNA that made up the material.

CDR3 length: 16 residues. CDR1 and CDR2 (germline): SGHTA, FQGNSA. V was clipped by 8 bases and J by 0 bases, with 17 bases between them. In the original processing: Quantification of nucleated cells was approximated via reference gene primer amplification. Sequencing used immunoSEQ multiplex PCR; TCRdb keeps in-frame clones, though not all of them. The V and J calls and clone size come from that table; D and trimming were worked out from the DNA. The sample holds 80,000 to 95,000 clones; roughly 86% are singletons and the top ten take over 20%. Sequencing was carried out using peripheral blood. The chain has TRBV7-2 and TRBJ1-3; possibly TRBD1 for D (5 bases). This receptor was taken from a woman aged 80 or over in a cohort sampled during active or convalescent COVID-19. The CDR3: CASGTGWTSSGNTIYF. CDR3 coding DNA: TGTGCCAGCGGAACCGGATGGACAAGCTCTGGAAACACCATATATTTT.